The clone carrying this TCR beta chain was counted only a few times. The antigen is not known. This sample was taken from a study of identical twins. This CDR3 spans 17 amino acids. V lost 5 bases to trimming and J lost 5 bases; unmatched junction nucleotides: 15. Germline V gene data show CDR1 as MNHEY and CDR2 as SVGAGI. Findings of the study overall: In monozygotic twins, models underestimated the sharing of out-of-frame TCR alpha. Alpha sequences that were out-of-frame and twin-shared showed an excess of low generation probability.

With template switching, a universal primer site was added, and the cDNA carried unique molecular identifiers. TCRdb reprocessed the 5' RACE reads with MiXCR, giving one entry per CDR3 protein. In the table there are about 280,000 distinct CDR3 sequences, about 8.9% of which are singletons. The data were also submitted as part of a second study, on yellow fever vaccine responses in identical twins.

Sample: memory (CD45RO+) T cells sorted from blood. This chain joins TRBV6-5 and TRBJ2-3; 8 bases align to TRBD2. This clonotype was obtained from a woman aged 18-35 years in good health. In DNA, the CDR3 is TGTGCCAGCAGTAACCTGAGTGGCGGGAGGCAGGTAGATACGCAGTATTTT. Amino acids: CASSNLSGGRQVDTQYF.